Following are 29 T cell receptor beta chains from one sample sequenced in a study of blood T cell repertoires in COVID-19. The data were produced by immunoSEQ multiplex PCR, yet TCRdb's version contains in-frame clones alone and is incomplete. Among roughly 64,000 clones listed, 75% to 95% were seen once. The sample comprised peripheral blood. The receptors come from a woman of 80 years or more with active COVID-19.

The V gene is TRBV30, the J gene TRBJ1-5; possible D gene TRBD1, 5 bases. The CDR3 spans 13 residues. Germline V CDR1 and CDR2: GTSNPN, SVGIG (reference sequence). V lost 3 bases to trimming and J lost 5 bases, with 11 bases between them. The CDR3 reads CAWRQGDHQPQHF. In nucleotides, the CDR3 is TGTGCCTGGAGGCAGGGCGATCATCAGCCCCAGCATTTT. The full variable domain, its missing parts supplied by reference TRBV30 and TRBJ1-5, is SQTIHQWPATLVQPVGSPLSLECTVEGTSNPNLYWYRQAAGRGLQLLFYSVGIGQISSEVPQNLSASRPQDRQFILSSKKLLLSDSGFYLCAWRQGDHQPQHFGDGTRLSIL.

The chain is built from TRBV20-1 and TRBJ1-1, with D tentatively TRBD1 (5 bases). Trimming left V 7 bases short and J 11 bases short, with 17 bases between. This CDR3 spans 11 amino acids. The germline gives CDR1 DFQATT, CDR2 SNEGSKA (reference sequence). The CDR3: CSGVQDGEAFF. The CDR3 DNA is TGCAGTGGGGTACAGGATGGTGAGGCTTTCTTT.

J is TRBJ2-7 and V is TRBV13, with 12 bases matching TRBD2. The CDR3 spans 16 residues. V lost 1 base and J lost 6; bases outside the gene matches: 7. Germline CDR1 and CDR2: PRHDT and FYEKMQ (reference sequence). In DNA form, the CDR3 reads TGTGCCAGCAGCTTAGTAGATCTAGCGGGAGGGCGCGAGCAGTACTTC. Translating it yields CASSLVDLAGGREQYF.

The chain joins TRBV10-2 to TRBJ1-4; D call uncertain. Germline V gene lookup returns CDR1 WSHSY and CDR2 SAAADI. The CDR3 has 15 residues. The V gene lost 3 bases and the J gene lost 3 bases, with 11 bases spanning the gap. The CDR3 is CASSDWAAANEKLFF. The CDR3 nucleotides are TGCGCCAGCAGTGATTGGGCAGCAGCTAATGAAAAACTGTTTTTT.

This clone was seen a single time. V and J are TRBV5-4 and TRBJ2-7; 7 bases fit TRBD1. Trimming at V came to 0 bases and at J to 9 bases, leaving 3 bases not matched to a gene. The CDR3 length is 12 residues. Germline V gene data show CDR1 as SGHNT and CDR2 as YYREEE (reference sequence). The CDR3 nucleotides are TGTGCCAGCAGCTTGGAAGGGGGCGTGCAGTACGTC. It translates to CASSLEGGVQYV.

The chain recombines TRBV12-3 or TRBV12-4 with TRBJ1-4; possibly TRBD1 for D (5 bases). This CDR3 region has 13 residues. Trimming pared 3 bases from V and 8 bases from J, leaving 10 bases between. The CDR3 sequence is CASSLEGSEKLFF. CDR3 coding DNA: TGTGCCAGCAGTTTGGAGGGGAGCGAAAAACTGTTTTTT.

As to this clone: Sequence at one end of the junction differs from germline and may be a read error. The chain has TRBV7-7 and TRBJ2-3; TRBD2 aligns across 11 bases. The CDR3 is made up of 15 amino acids. The germline V gene has CDR1 SSHAT and CDR2 FNYEAQ (reference sequence). The CDR3 nucleotides read TGTGCTAGCAGCCGGACTAGCGGGCCTACAGATACGCAGTATTTT. Its translation is CASSRTSGPTDTQYF.

In this sample, this clone turned up once. This sequence joins TRBV24-1 and TRBJ1-5; D gene unclear. From germline, CDR1 is KGHDR and CDR2 SFDVKD. The CDR3 length is 13 residues. Trimming cost V 1 base and J 4 bases, with 4 bases left between them. The CDR3 here is CATSDFRNQPQHF. The CDR3 region has the DNA TGTGCCACCAGTGATTTCAGGAATCAGCCCCAGCATTTT.

This chain links TRBV4-1 with TRBJ2-7; D unclear. The CDR3 covers 16 residues. Per the germline V gene, CDR1 is MGHRA and CDR2 is YSYEKL. V was pared by 0 bases and J by 3 bases, with 15 bases between. CDR3 in DNA: TGCGCCAGCAGCCAAGATTCGAGGTCTTCTGTCTACGAGCAGTACGTC. This codes for CASSQDSRSSVYEQYV.

The rearrangement links TRBV29-1 to TRBJ2-3, with 7 nucleotides matching TRBD1. This CDR3 comprises 14 residues. V shed 7 bases, J shed 0 bases, and the junction held 7 bases outside the gene matches. Germline values: CDR1 SQVTM, CDR2 ANQGSEA. CDR3 coding DNA: TGCAGCGGTGATGGGACAGACAGCACAGATACGCAGTATTTT. Translating gives CSGDGTDSTDTQYF.

CDR3 nucleotide sequence: TGTGCCAGTAGTATAGGCTCAGGGGGCAACTATGGCTACACCTTC. As protein: CASSIGSGGNYGYTF. This sequence joins TRBV19 and TRBJ1-2, with 8 bases that match TRBD1. With V trimmed by 1 base and J by 2 bases, 3 bases remained unmatched. CDR1 is LNHDA and CDR2 is SQIVND in the germline V gene (reference sequence). This CDR3 has 15 amino acids.

The V call is TRBV12-5, the J call TRBJ1-4, with a possible D match to TRBD1 (6 bases). V lost 3 bases to trimming and J lost 6 bases, with 14 bases between them. The germline V gene has CDR1 LGHNT and CDR2 FRNRAP. The CDR3 extends over 15 amino acids. CDR3 sequence (DNA): TGTGCTAGTGGTTTTCGGGGGGCATATTATGAAAAACTGTTTTTT. Its protein is CASGFRGAYYEKLFF.

This rearrangement joins TRBV2 to TRBJ1-1, with 9 bases lining up with TRBD1. The trim removed 5 bases at V and 3 bases at J, leaving 7 bases unmatched. The length of the CDR3 is 15 residues. Germline assignment: CDR1 SNHLY and CDR2 FYNNEI. The CDR3 DNA follows: TGTGCCAGCAGTAGGGACAGGGAGGGGGACACTGAAGCTTTCTTT. It translates to CASSRDREGDTEAFF.

This chain joins TRBV3-1 (or the pseudogene TRBV3-2) and TRBJ2-5; 7 bases are a match to TRBD1. CDR1 is LGHDT, CDR2 YNNKEL, per germline (reference sequence). The J segment lost 0 bases and the V segment lost 4 bases, leaving 8 bases of the junction unmatched. The CDR3 consists of 16 residues. The CDR3 is CASSRPGQTYQETQYF. The CDR3 nucleotides read TGTGCCAGCAGCCGGCCGGGACAGACCTACCAAGAGACCCAGTACTTC.

The chain is built from TRBV10-2 and TRBJ1-6; no reliable D call. Looked up from germline, CDR1 is WSHSY and CDR2 is SAAADI. This CDR3 comprises 12 residues. V gave up 6 bases and J gave up 6 bases, with 6 bases separating them. CDR3: CASSSPNSPLHF. CDR3 nucleotide sequence: TGCGCCAGCAGCTCTCCTAATTCACCCCTCCACTTT.

This clone was seen a single time. The chain employs TRBV27 and TRBJ2-2; 9 nucleotides agree with TRBD1. CDR3 length: 15 residues. The germline V gene encodes CDR1 MNHEY and CDR2 SMNVEV (reference sequence). V lost 5 bases, J lost 6 bases, and 7 bases stayed unmatched. In nucleotides, the CDR3 is TGTGCCAGCAGTATGGGGACAGGGAAGTCCGGGGAGCTGTTTTTT. Translation: CASSMGTGKSGELFF.

The count of this clone is one. This rearrangement joins TRBV5-1 to TRBJ1-1; possibly TRBD1 for D (6 bases). Germline loops: CDR1 SGHRS, CDR2 YFSETQ. The CDR3 is 14 residues long. The V end was cut by 3 bases, the J end by 6 bases, with 15 bases between. DNA for the CDR3: TGCGCCAGCAGCTCCACAGGGAGTCCGGCTGAAGCTTTCTTT. It yields the protein CASSSTGSPAEAFF.

The chain recombines TRBV18 with TRBJ1-4; tentative D call: TRBD1 (6 bases). V gave up 6 bases and J gave up 7 bases, with 15 bases separating them. CDR1 and CDR2 (germline): KGHSH, LQKENI. The CDR3 spans 14 residues. CDR3 DNA: TGTGCCAGCTCCCCCCAAGGGGGTTTTGAAAAACTGTTTTTT. Amino acid sequence: CASSPQGGFEKLFF.

This sequence joins TRBV25-1 and TRBJ2-7, with D maybe TRBD2 (6 bases). Trimming removed 3 bases from V and 2 bases from J, with 8 bases in between. Germline lookup yields CDR1 MGHDK and CDR2 SYGVNS. This CDR3 is 13 amino acids long. CDR3 region: CASSDPGAYEQYF. CDR3 bases: TGTGCCAGCAGTGACCCGGGAGCCTACGAGCAGTACTTC.

The genes are TRBV19 and TRBJ1-1; possible D gene TRBD1, 6 bases. In germline, CDR1 is LNHDA, CDR2 SQIVND (reference sequence). This CDR3 is 16 amino acids long. The germline V and J ends were trimmed by 7 bases and 3 bases, with 21 bases remaining between them. The CDR3 is CASNPPGQSIDTEAFF. CDR3 bases: TGTGCCAGTAACCCCCCCGGACAGTCGATAGACACTGAAGCTTTCTTT. The full variable domain, rest sourced from reference TRBV19 and TRBJ1-1, is DGGITQSPKYLFRKEGQNVTLSCEQNLNHDAMYWYRQDPGQGLRLIYYSQIVNDFQKGDIAEGYSVSREKKESFPLTVTSAQKNPTAFYLCASNPPGQSIDTEAFFGQGTRLTVV.

The CDR3 is CASSQAGVVQTQYF. CDR3 bases: TGTGCCAGCAGCCAAGCGGGAGTCGTACAGACCCAGTACTTC. The chain links TRBV14 to TRBJ2-5; tentatively, D is TRBD2 (6 bases). CDR3 size: 14 residues. Deletions cut 1 base from V and 6 bases from J, with 12 bases between. From germline, CDR1 is SGHDN and CDR2 FVKESK. The whole variable domain, remainder taken from reference TRBV14 and TRBJ2-5, is EAGVTQFPSHSVIEKGQTVTLRCDPISGHDNLYWYRRVMGKEIKFLLHFVKESKQDESGMPNNRFLAERTGGTYSTLKVQPAELEDSGVYFCASSQAGVVQTQYFGPGTRLLVL.

V usage is TRBV7-2 and J usage is TRBJ2-2; TRBD1 aligns across 8 bases. CDR3 length: 15 residues. CDR1 SGHTA and CDR2 FQGNSA come from the germline V gene. The V segment lost 0 bases and the J segment 6 bases; nucleotides outside the gene matches: 3. CDR3 protein: CASSLAGTGSGELFF. CDR3 coding DNA: TGTGCCAGCAGCTTAGCGGGGACAGGTTCCGGGGAGCTGTTTTTT. The whole variable domain, filled in from reference TRBV7-2 and TRBJ2-2, reads GAGVSQSPSNKVTEKGKDVELRCDPISGHTALYWYRQSLGQGLEFLIYFQGNSAPDKSGLPSDRFSAERTGGSVSTLTIQRTQQEDSAVYLCASSLAGTGSGELFFGEGSRLTVL.

The chain links TRBV2 to TRBJ1-6; D may be TRBD1 (6 bases). This CDR3 is built from 14 residues. Deletions cut 9 bases from V and 8 bases from J, with 17 bases between. Germline CDR1 and CDR2: SNHLY and FYNNEI. The CDR3 protein is CASQWQGIDSPLHF. As DNA, the CDR3 is TGTGCCAGTCAATGGCAGGGGATTGATTCACCCCTCCACTTT.

The chain is built from TRBV6-5 and TRBJ2-2, with 9 bases fitting TRBD1. CDR1 MNHEY and CDR2 SVGAGI come from the germline V gene. CDR3 size: 14 residues. The V segment lost 7 bases and the J segment 9 bases; nucleotides outside the gene matches: 9. In nucleotides, the CDR3 is TGTGCCAGCAACGACAGGGGGTGGGTCCGGGAGCTGTTTTTT. This encodes CASNDRGWVRELFF.

In its sample, this clone was seen once. The chain joins TRBV14 to TRBJ2-3; 8 nucleotides line up with TRBD2. V was clipped by 1 base and J by 0 bases; unmatched bases: 3. This CDR3 has 16 residues. CDR1 is SGHDN and CDR2 is FVKESK in the germline V gene. In nucleotides, the CDR3 is TGTGCCAGCAGCCAAGTTCCGGGAGGGAGCACAGATACGCAGTATTTT. Amino acids: CASSQVPGGSTDTQYF.

V usage is TRBV2 and J usage is TRBJ2-4, with 16 bases fitting TRBD2. Per the germline V gene, CDR1 is SNHLY and CDR2 is FYNNEI. CDR3 length equals 14 residues. The V gene end was trimmed by 6 bases and the J gene end by 14 bases; junction bases not matched to a gene: 7. Here the CDR3 reads CASRAGTSGGAEYF. CDR3 nucleotides: TGTGCCAGCAGAGCCGGGACTAGCGGGGGGGCCGAGTACTTC.

The chain links TRBV5-1 to TRBJ2-1, with TRBD1 as a possible D gene (7 bases). This CDR3 has 17 residues. Trimming took off 4 bases at V and 0 bases at J, with 17 bases between the two ends. CDR1 SGHRS and CDR2 YFSETQ come from the germline V gene. CDR3: CASSVGAGGLSYNEQFF. The CDR3 nucleotides read TGCGCCAGCAGCGTGGGGGCAGGGGGACTCTCCTACAATGAGCAGTTCTTC.

The V and J genes are TRBV12-3 or TRBV12-4 and TRBJ2-1; D unresolved. This CDR3 comprises 12 residues. Trimming took 5 bases from V and 10 from J, leaving 12 bases between them. The CDR3 here is CASSPARREQFF. CDR3 DNA sequence: TGTGCCAGCAGTCCGGCCCGGCGGGAGCAGTTCTTC.

This chain uses TRBV7-2 with TRBJ1-2, with 9 bases aligning to TRBD1. Trimming at V came to 10 bases and at J to 1 base, leaving 7 bases not matched to a gene. In germline, CDR1 is SGHTA, CDR2 FQGNSA. This CDR3 contains 14 residues. The CDR3 sequence: CATDLGQGNYGYTF. The CDR3 nucleotides are TGTGCCACCGATCTGGGACAGGGTAACTATGGCTACACCTTC.